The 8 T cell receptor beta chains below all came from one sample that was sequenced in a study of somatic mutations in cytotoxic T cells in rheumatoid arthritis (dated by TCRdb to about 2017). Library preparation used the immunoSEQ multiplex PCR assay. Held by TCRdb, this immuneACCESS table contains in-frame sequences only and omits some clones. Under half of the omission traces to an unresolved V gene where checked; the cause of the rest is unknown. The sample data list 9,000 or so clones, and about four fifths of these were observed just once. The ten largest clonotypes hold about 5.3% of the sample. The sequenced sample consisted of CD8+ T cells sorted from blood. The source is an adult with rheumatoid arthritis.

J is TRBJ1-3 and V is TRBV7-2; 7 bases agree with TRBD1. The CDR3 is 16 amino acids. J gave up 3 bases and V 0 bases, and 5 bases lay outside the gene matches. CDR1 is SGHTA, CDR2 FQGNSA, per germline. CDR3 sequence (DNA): TGTGCCAGCAGCTTAGCACCTCAGGGGGTTGGAAACACCATATATTTT. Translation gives CASSLAPQGVGNTIYF.

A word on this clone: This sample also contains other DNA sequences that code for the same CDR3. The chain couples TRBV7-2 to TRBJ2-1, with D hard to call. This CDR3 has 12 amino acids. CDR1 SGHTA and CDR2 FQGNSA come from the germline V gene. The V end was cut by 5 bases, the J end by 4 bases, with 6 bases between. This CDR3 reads CASSPGYNEQFF. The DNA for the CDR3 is TGTGCCAGCAGCCCAGGTTACAATGAGCAGTTCTTC.

The CDR3 region has the DNA TGTGCCAGCAGTAGGGTTGGGGACACTGAAGCTTTCTTT. The encoded protein is CASSRVGDTEAFF. The rearrangement joins TRBV27 to TRBJ1-1; D uncertain. Trimming took off 5 bases at V and 3 bases at J, with 10 bases between the two ends. In germline, CDR1 is MNHEY, CDR2 SMNVEV (reference sequence). The CDR3 sequence is 13 residues long.

The CDR3 DNA reads as TGCGCCAGCAGCCGTGGGAAATACGAGCAGTACGTC. This codes for CASSRGKYEQYV. The chain uses TRBV5-1 and TRBJ2-7; D gene uncertain. Trimming took off 4 bases at V and 4 bases at J, with 9 bases between the two ends. CDR1 is SGHRS, CDR2 YFSETQ, per germline. The length of the CDR3 is 12 residues.

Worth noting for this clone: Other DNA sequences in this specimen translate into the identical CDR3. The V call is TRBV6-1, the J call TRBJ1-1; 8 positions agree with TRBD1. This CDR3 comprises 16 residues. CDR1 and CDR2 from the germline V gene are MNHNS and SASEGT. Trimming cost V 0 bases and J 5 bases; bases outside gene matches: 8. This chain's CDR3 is CASSEADYRGWTEAFF. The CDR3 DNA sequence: TGTGCCAGCAGTGAAGCGGATTACAGGGGGTGGACTGAAGCTTTCTTT.

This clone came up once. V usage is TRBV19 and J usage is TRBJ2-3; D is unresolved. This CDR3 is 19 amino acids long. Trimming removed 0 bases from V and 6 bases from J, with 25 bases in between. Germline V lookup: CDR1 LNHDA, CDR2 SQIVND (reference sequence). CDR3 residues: CASSIDLLDGRLNGDTQYF. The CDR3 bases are TGTGCCAGTAGTATAGATCTATTGGACGGCCGCCTCAATGGGGATACGCAGTATTTT.

The CDR3 DNA sequence: TGTGCCAGCAGCTTAGGTCCTCAGGCGGGAGTTGACGAGCAGTACTTC. It yields the protein CASSLGPQAGVDEQYF. The chain employs TRBV7-2 and TRBJ2-5; 7 positions agree with TRBD2. Matching the DNA end better, TRBJ2-7 makes the J call doubtful. The CDR3 has 16 amino acids. Germline CDR1 and CDR2: SGHTA and FQGNSA.

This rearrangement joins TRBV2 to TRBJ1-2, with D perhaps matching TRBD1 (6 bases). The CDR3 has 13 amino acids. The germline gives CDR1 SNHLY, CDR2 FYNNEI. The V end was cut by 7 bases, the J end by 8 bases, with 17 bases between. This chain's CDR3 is CASIQGTLKGYTF. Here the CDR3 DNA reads TGTGCCAGCATCCAGGGGACCCTTAAAGGCTACACCTTC.